Presented here are 26 T cell receptor beta chains from one specimen sequenced in a study of early T cells in non-severe SARS-CoV-2 infection. TCRdb ran MiXCR on the 5' RACE reads and lists one entry per CDR3 protein. The sample holds tens of thousands of distinct CDR3 sequences; roughly 4.7% are singletons and the top ten take over 6%. The sample taken for sequencing was whole blood. These receptors all stem from an adult who was a healthcare worker with PCR-confirmed SARS-CoV-2 infection or an uninfected control (not recorded which).

The chain is built from TRBV6-5 and TRBJ2-7; D is possibly TRBD1 (5 bases). CDR3 size: 14 residues. CDR1 and CDR2 from the germline V gene are MNHEY and SVGAGI. V lost 2 bases and J lost 5, with 13 bases in between. CDR3 nucleotide sequence: TGTGCCAGCAGTTACAGGGGATCGAGGAACGAGCAGTACTTC. This encodes CASSYRGSRNEQYF.

In its sample, this clonotype was seen many times. J is TRBJ1-2 and V is TRBV27; D gene uncertain. The CDR3 is made up of 14 amino acids. Germline V gene sequence: CDR1 MNHEY, CDR2 SMNVEV (reference sequence). V was shortened by 4 bases and J by 5 bases, with 14 bases between the two germline ends. The CDR3 spells CASSWSGEFYGYTF. CDR3 sequence (DNA): TGTGCCAGCAGTTGGTCCGGGGAGTTTTATGGCTACACCTTC.

This clonotype was observed a handful of times. The rearrangement joins TRBV7-2 to TRBJ2-3; 9 bases are shared with TRBD2. The trim removed 5 bases at V and 1 base at J, leaving 16 bases unmatched. The CDR3 sequence is 19 residues long. Germline assignment: CDR1 SGHTA and CDR2 FQGNSA. Here the CDR3 reads CASSPPDSSGTFGTDTQYF. The CDR3 bases are TGTGCCAGCAGCCCTCCAGATTCTAGCGGGACCTTCGGCACAGATACGCAGTATTTT.

This clonotype was observed many times. The CDR3 DNA is TGTGCCAGCTCACCATCGTCGGGTGGGGCTTACAATGAGCAGTTCTTC. It translates to CASSPSSGGAYNEQFF. V is TRBV18 and J is TRBJ2-1; possibly TRBD1 for D (5 bases). Germline V lookup: CDR1 KGHSH, CDR2 LQKENI. The CDR3 covers 16 residues. V shed 2 bases and J shed 4 bases, with 15 bases lying between them.

This chain links TRBV7-2 with TRBJ2-7; possibly TRBD1 for D (6 bases). The CDR3 loop spans 15 amino acids. Germline values: CDR1 SGHTA, CDR2 FQGNSA. Trimming removed 3 bases at V and 4 bases at J, with 16 bases between. CDR3 sequence reads: CASSFLTGPTYEQYF. CDR3 DNA: TGTGCCAGCAGCTTTCTCACAGGGCCCACATACGAGCAGTACTTC.

This clonotype turned up a few times. The chain links TRBV14 to TRBJ2-1; possibly TRBD1 for D (5 bases). Germline assignment: CDR1 SGHDN and CDR2 FVKESK. The CDR3 extends over 14 amino acids. Trimming pared 2 bases from V and 10 bases from J, leaving 15 bases between. CDR3 in amino acids: CASSQPTGNGEQFF. CDR3 DNA: TGTGCCAGCAGCCAACCCACAGGTAACGGCGAGCAGTTCTTC.

The table lists this clonotype with many counts. The rearrangement joins TRBV7-8 to TRBJ2-7, with a possible D match to TRBD2 (6 bases). The length of the CDR3 is 13 residues. Trimming shortened V by 5 bases and J by 5 bases, and 13 bases separated the two germline ends. Germline CDR1 reads SGHVS; CDR2 reads FQNEAQ. The CDR3 DNA reads as TGTGCCAGCAGCGTAGGAGGGTTTAACGAGCAGTACTTC. Translation gives CASSVGGFNEQYF.

This clonotype occurred a few times. The chain carries TRBV30 and TRBJ2-7, with 7 positions matching TRBD1. The CDR3 spans 14 residues. Germline CDR1 GTSNPN, CDR2 SVGIG (reference sequence). Unmatched junction bases numbered 7, after V lost 4 bases and J lost 1 base. The CDR3 sequence is CAWMAGGESYEQYF. In DNA form, the CDR3 reads TGTGCCTGGATGGCAGGGGGAGAGTCCTACGAGCAGTACTTC.

This clonotype has just a few counts. The rearrangement joins TRBV7-2 to TRBJ2-2, with D possibly TRBD1 on 5 matching bases. Trimming cost V 5 bases and J 9 bases, with 10 bases left between them. Germline CDR1 and CDR2: SGHTA and FQGNSA. The CDR3 sequence is 12 residues long. CDR3 sequence reads: CASSQTVRELFF. In DNA form, the CDR3 reads TGTGCCAGCAGCCAGACAGTAAGGGAGCTGTTTTTT.

This clonotype was recorded once. V and J are TRBV20-1 and TRBJ1-1; 9 bases map to TRBD1. Unmatched junction bases numbered 15, after V lost 6 bases and J lost 10 bases. This CDR3 is 14 amino acids long. The V gene's germline CDR1 is DFQATT and CDR2 SNEGSKA (reference sequence). CDR3: CSAVPGQGFPGAFF. In DNA, the CDR3 is TGCAGTGCCGTGCCGGGACAGGGATTCCCGGGAGCTTTCTTT.

This clonotype came up many times. The chain uses TRBV6-1 and TRBJ2-2; D is possibly TRBD1 (6 bases). This CDR3 is 14 amino acids long. Germline-derived CDR1 and CDR2 are MNHNS and SASEGT. With 6 bases removed from V and 2 bases from J, the gap between germline ends came to 10 bases. For the CDR3, the DNA is TGTGCCAGCAGCTGGGACACTAACACCGGGGAGCTGTTTTTT. Translation gives CASSWDTNTGELFF.

At least ten counts were recorded for this clonotype. This chain uses TRBV19 with TRBJ2-7; 11 nucleotides align to TRBD2. Germline values: CDR1 LNHDA, CDR2 SQIVND (reference sequence). Losses at the gene ends were 6 bases for V and 1 base for J; bases not matched to a gene: 5. The CDR3 totals 15 residues. The CDR3 bases are TGTGCCAGTAGCCCCGGACTAGCGGGTTCCTACGAGCAGTACTTC. It codes for CASSPGLAGSYEQYF. Together with reference TRBV19 and TRBJ2-7, the CDR3 gives the full variable domain: DGGITQSPKYLFRKEGQNVTLSCEQNLNHDAMYWYRQDPGQGLRLIYYSQIVNDFQKGDIAEGYSVSREKKESFPLTVTSAQKNPTAFYLCASSPGLAGSYEQYFGPGTRLTVT.

This clonotype has only a few counts. This rearrangement joins TRBV6-6 to TRBJ1-1; maybe TRBD1 (6 bases). Trimming pared 6 bases from V and 3 bases from J, leaving 14 bases between. This CDR3 is 14 amino acids long. Germline V gene sequence: CDR1 MNHNY, CDR2 SVGAGI (reference sequence). As DNA, the CDR3 is TGTGCCAGCAGATCACGACAGGAATACACTGAAGCTTTCTTT. Protein product: CASRSRQEYTEAFF.

This clonotype appeared many times. V usage is TRBV10-3 and J usage is TRBJ2-7; 10 bases fit TRBD2. V lost 4 bases, J lost 0 bases, and 0 bases stayed unmatched. The length of the CDR3 is 14 residues. Germline V gives CDR1 ENHRY, CDR2 SYGVKD. CDR3 coding DNA: TGTGCCATCAGTGGACTAGCGGGCTCCTACGAGCAGTACTTC. As protein: CAISGLAGSYEQYF.

At least ten counts were recorded for this clonotype. V and J are TRBV5-6 and TRBJ2-7, with a weak D call TRBD1 (6 bases). CDR3 size: 15 residues. Trimming took off 0 bases at V and 6 bases at J, with 16 bases between the two ends. The germline V gene encodes CDR1 SGHDT and CDR2 YYEEEE. The CDR3 reads CASSLALRGDTEQYF. The CDR3 region has the DNA TGTGCCAGCAGCTTGGCCCTGCGAGGGGACACCGAGCAGTACTTC.

CDR3 protein: CASSPWGYEQYF. Here the CDR3 DNA reads TGCGCCAGCAGCCCCTGGGGTTACGAGCAGTACTTC. The rearrangement links TRBV5-1 to TRBJ2-7; D ambiguous. This CDR3 comprises 12 residues. The germline CDR1 and CDR2 sequences are SGHRS and YFSETQ. Trimming stripped 4 bases from V and 4 bases from J, with 9 bases between. The full variable domain, in which reference TRBV5-1 and TRBJ2-7 provide the parts outside the CDR3, is KAGVTQTPRYLIKTRGQQVTLSCSPISGHRSVSWYQQTPGQGLQFLFEYFSETQRNKGNFPGRFSGRQFSNSRSEMNVSTLELGDSALYLCASSPWGYEQYFGPGTRLTVT.

This clonotype came up a few times. The chain has TRBV7-8 and TRBJ2-7; the D gene could be TRBD1 or TRBD2 (5 bases each). The CDR3 extends over 14 amino acids. V dropped 3 bases and J dropped 5 bases, with 14 bases sitting between them. Germline V CDR1 and CDR2: SGHVS, FQNEAQ. The CDR3 nucleotides are TGTGCCAGCAGCTTGACGAGGGGAAGCAACGAGCAGTACTTC. Amino acids: CASSLTRGSNEQYF.

This clonotype was seen at least ten times. The chain recombines TRBV18 with TRBJ2-1; D is possibly TRBD1 or TRBD2 (6 bases each). CDR1 and CDR2 (germline): KGHSH, LQKENI. This CDR3 is 14 amino acids long. V gave up 3 bases and J gave up 5 bases, with 11 bases separating them. The CDR3 nucleotides read TGTGCCAGCTCACCTTTAAGGGGGGACAATGAGCAGTTCTTC. Residues: CASSPLRGDNEQFF.

There are many counts of this clonotype. The rearrangement links TRBV7-8 to TRBJ2-7; 9 bases map to TRBD2. The V gene end was trimmed by 5 bases and the J gene end by 3 bases; junction bases not matched to a gene: 14. Germline CDR1 is SGHVS and CDR2 is FQNEAQ. The CDR3 is made up of 17 amino acids. DNA of the CDR3: TGTGCCAGCAGCCCAGCGACTAGCGGAGGGAAAAACTACGAGCAGTACTTC. Translation gives CASSPATSGGKNYEQYF.

This clonotype has just a few counts. The V gene is TRBV7-2, the J gene TRBJ2-1; 10 nucleotides align to TRBD2. CDR3 length: 18 residues. Trimming took 1 base from V and 0 from J; bases not matched to a gene: 6. The germline CDR1 and CDR2 sequences are SGHTA and FQGNSA. The CDR3 region has the DNA TGTGCCAGCAGCTTAGTAGCGGGGGGTCCCAGCTCCTACAATGAGCAGTTCTTC. Amino acids: CASSLVAGGPSSYNEQFF.

This clonotype has at least ten counts. This chain links TRBV6-1 with TRBJ2-6; TRBD1 aligns across 7 bases. CDR1 and CDR2 (germline): MNHNS, SASEGT. This CDR3 spans 15 amino acids. V shed 7 bases and J 4 bases; nucleotides not matched to a gene: 7. Written as DNA, the CDR3 is TGTGCCAGCACCTGGACAGGAACAGGGGCCAACGTCCTGACTTTC. It is translated as CASTWTGTGANVLTF.

Turning to this clonotype: A much larger clone lies one base from this, so it may be a read error. This chain uses TRBV4-1 with TRBJ1-1, with a weak D call TRBD1 (5 bases). V lost 1 base to trimming and J lost 1 base, with 10 bases between them. Germline V gene lookup returns CDR1 MGHRA and CDR2 YSYEKL. The CDR3 totals 15 residues. CDR3 bases: TGCGCCAGCAGCCAAGTGGGCGGGACGAACACTGAAGCTTTCTTT. Its protein is CASSQVGGTNTEAFF.

The chain joins TRBV20-1 to TRBJ2-3; 7 bases align to TRBD2. Losses at the gene ends were 5 bases for V and 6 bases for J; bases not matched to a gene: 5. CDR3 size: 12 residues. Germline V gene lookup returns CDR1 DFQATT and CDR2 SNEGSKA (reference sequence). CDR3 in amino acids: CSAGGDDDTQYF. CDR3 nucleotide sequence: TGCAGTGCTGGGGGGGATGACGATACGCAGTATTTT.

This clonotype was seen ten or more times. The chain links TRBV19 to TRBJ2-3; the D call may be TRBD1 or TRBD2 (5 bases each). CDR1 is LNHDA and CDR2 is SQIVND in the germline V gene (reference sequence). The CDR3 sequence is 14 residues long. V was shortened by 5 bases and J by 0 bases, with 9 bases between the two germline ends. The CDR3 nucleotides are TGTGCCAGTAGTCGCTGGGACAGCACAGATACGCAGTATTTT. This translates into CASSRWDSTDTQYF.

This clonotype appeared many times. The rearrangement joins TRBV4-3 to TRBJ2-4; D ambiguous. CDR3 length: 14 residues. Germline CDR1 LGHNA, CDR2 YSLEER. V lost 2 bases and J lost 3, with 8 bases in between. The CDR3 sequence is CASSQLGGKNIQYF. CDR3 nucleotides: TGCGCCAGCAGCCAATTGGGCGGCAAAAACATTCAGTACTTC.

This clonotype has at least ten counts. The V gene is TRBV6-5, the J gene TRBJ2-7; TRBD2 matches 13 bases. The CDR3 has 17 residues. Germline CDR1 is MNHEY and CDR2 is SVGAGI. With 5 bases clipped from V and 2 bases from J, the junction kept 9 bases outside the gene matches. The CDR3 DNA sequence: TGTGCCAGCAGTCGAGGACTAGCGGGGGCGGCCCCCTACGAGCAGTACTTC. It specifies CASSRGLAGAAPYEQYF.